These 3 T cell receptor beta chains came from one sample sequenced in a study of OX40 agonist ivuxolimab in advanced cancers. Libraries were prepared by immunoSEQ multiplex PCR; TCRdb keeps only in-frame clonotypes and omits some of them. The table has tens of thousands of clones, approximately 86% seen once. Sequenced material: CD4+ or CD8+ T cells sorted from blood, taken in a trial of the OX40 agonist ivuxolimab. The receptors were sampled from an adult with an advanced solid tumor such as melanoma, head and neck, liver or kidney cancer.

The V and J genes are TRBV6-4 and TRBJ2-7, with TRBD1 matching over 9 bases. The V gene's germline CDR1 is MRHNA and CDR2 SNTAGT. With 8 bases clipped from V and 4 bases from J, the junction kept 6 bases outside the gene matches. This CDR3 contains 13 residues. The CDR3 is CASARDRAYEQYF. CDR3 nucleotides: TGTGCCAGCGCCCGGGACAGGGCTTACGAGCAGTACTTC.

The J gene is TRBJ1-2, the V gene TRBV27; D gene uncertain. From germline, CDR1 is MNHEY and CDR2 SMNVEV (reference sequence). This CDR3 region has 13 residues. Trimming pared 6 bases from V and 7 bases from J, leaving 15 bases between. The CDR3 spells CASRGLGRLGYTF. The CDR3, as DNA: TGTGCCAGCAGAGGACTCGGCAGACTTGGCTACACCTTC.

The rearrangement joins TRBV5-1 to TRBJ1-1; D ambiguous. CDR3 length: 16 amino acids. Trimming pared 0 bases from V and 3 bases from J, leaving 15 bases between. Germline loops: CDR1 SGHRS, CDR2 YFSETQ. This chain's CDR3 is CASSLGWARGYTEAFF. The CDR3 DNA is TGCGCCAGCAGCTTGGGCTGGGCGCGAGGATACACTGAAGCTTTCTTT.